This T cell receptor beta chain came from a study of shared clonotypes between healthy human individuals. Study-wide points: Shared across a handful of donors were approximately 5% of the naive CD4 clonotypes. The four-donor shared clonotypes exceeded non-shared clonotypes in generation probability, with non-shared ones scoring lower.

In the naive CD8 group, cells lacked CD45RO and were positively selected for CCR7, so terminally differentiated effector memory CD45RA+ cells were left out. Several immunoSEQ 96-well plates shared each subset's DNA, each plate a replicate. Sequencing used immunoSEQ multiplex PCR; TCRdb keeps in-frame clones, though not all of them. The sample shows about 2,200,000 clones, approximately 94% of them seen only once. With respect to this clone: Its antigen is not known.

The CDR3 extends over 15 amino acids. The germline V gene has CDR1 SGHTA and CDR2 FQGNSA. V gave up 1 base and J gave up 5 bases; unmatched junction bases: 8. This sequence joins TRBV7-2 and TRBJ2-7, with 7 bases aligning to TRBD1. Sequencing was done on a sample of naive CD8+ T cells from PBMCs. The receptor was derived from a man between 18 and 35 years old in good health. Some clones in this sample may be carry-over from other donors' samples. The CDR3, as DNA: TGTGCCAGCAGCTTAGTTCCGACAGGGATGCACGAGCAGTACTTC. Amino acids: CASSLVPTGMHEQYF.